In this sample, the clone carrying this T cell receptor beta chain turned up a few times. The data stem from a study of quantifying T cell responses using KT2 cells. Study in general: TCR alpha and beta constant-region primers primed reverse transcription of RNA. Under optimum conditions, T4 ligation efficiency was estimated at more than 9.5%.

KT2, a clone with a known TCR, was spiked into unfractionated PBMC. KT2 cells were mixed with fixed PBMC numbers at varying ratios. A single-stranded UMI oligo with SP2 sequence was ligated to cDNA 3' ends. First-round PCR used roughly 4 cycles and beta primers RC1.1 and RC1.2 covering TRBC1 and TRBC2. Separate processing of TCR alpha and beta chains began at the second PCR. TCRdb reprocessed the UMI-ligation and nested PCR reads via MiXCR and lists one record per CDR3 protein. Counted here are 40,000 or so distinct CDR3 sequences, 15% to 20% occurring once; the ten biggest clones make up less than 45%. The CDR3 spans 12 residues. Germline assignment: CDR1 DFQATT and CDR2 SNEGSKA (reference sequence). The J segment lost 9 bases and the V segment lost 3 bases, leaving 5 bases of the junction unmatched.

The rearrangement uses TRBV20-1 and TRBJ1-5; 7 bases are shared with TRBD1. Material for sequencing was PBMCs spiked with cells of the T cell clone KT2. The receptor's source is a human donor. CDR3 protein: CSARTGFRPQHF. CDR3 DNA sequence: TGCAGTGCTAGGACAGGGTTCAGGCCCCAGCATTTT.